This TCR beta chain was obtained from a study of shared clonotypes between healthy human individuals. Notes on the study in general: Non-shared clonotypes were found to have lower generation probabilities than the clonotypes that were shared by all four of the sorted-subset donors. Sampling covered blood only; tissue repertoires likely differ.

With regard to this clone: What it binds is not known.

Replicate PCRs for sorted subsets used roughly 200 ng DNA; this equaled 25,000 to 30,000 T cell genomes. Method: immunoSEQ multiplex PCR; TCRdb's copy keeps in-frame clones and lacks some. Among 2,500,000 or so clones, more than 85% were seen once, and the ten largest hold 0.36%. The CDR3 is 16 amino acids. J gave up 7 bases and V 5 bases, and 14 bases lay outside the gene matches. Germline CDR1 is MNHEY and CDR2 is SMNVEV (reference sequence). Material: naive CD4+ T cells from PBMCs. Subset of the sample: CD45RA+ positively selected. This receptor was identified in a man younger than 30 in good health. Some clones in this sample may be carry-over from other donors' samples. V gene TRBV27 combines with J gene TRBJ1-5, with 7 bases that match TRBD1. The CDR3 nucleotides are TGTGCCAGCAGTCCCCTAGGTACAGGGGTAGGGCAGCCCCAGCATTTT. Its translation is CASSPLGTGVGQPQHF.